This note documents a single T cell receptor beta chain sequence. The antigen is not known. The data were obtained in a study of cytomegalovirus exposure and HLA in healthy donors. The PCR had 60 Vbeta and 13 Jbeta primers. The method was immunoSEQ multiplex PCR; TCRdb's version includes in-frame clones alone and lacks a portion of them. The sample includes 150,000 to 200,000 clones, 75% to 90% of them seen just once. The V end lost 1 base, the J end lost 2 bases, and 19 bases lay between the germline ends. From germline, CDR1 is SGHNT and CDR2 YENEEA. CDR3 length: 18 residues. Findings and limits, study-wide: In a later analysis, compared with equally common non-associated chains, HLA-associated beta chains were more expanded. For most subjects, TCR beta sequences were reported to predict HLA-A and HLA-B alleles with accuracy. Roughly even sequencing depth across donors was the assumption behind the presence/absence analyses.

The chain couples TRBV11-3 to TRBJ2-3; tentatively, D is TRBD2 (5 bases). The material sequenced was PBMCs. This receptor was taken from a man younger than 35 in good health and CMV-seropositive. CDR3 nucleotides: TGTGCCAGCAGCTTAGGGGTCATTGGTCGGGGATTCACAGATACGCAGTATTTT. Translation gives CASSLGVIGRGFTDTQYF.